This T cell receptor (beta chain) appears in the sequencing data of a study of shared clonotypes between healthy human individuals. Worth noting for this clone: Its antigen is as yet unknown.

From germline, CDR1 is SGHTA and CDR2 FQGTGA. The V gene end was trimmed by 3 bases and the J gene end by 11 bases; junction bases not matched to a gene: 10. The length of the CDR3 is 15 residues. Study-level results: All-four-donor shared clonotypes had higher generation probabilities than non-shared clonotypes did.

In the sorted-subset replicate PCRs, about 200 ng DNA, some 30,000 T cell genomes, was used. In the source study's methods: Without quality scores, immunoSEQ junctional reads could not be filtered like full-length reads. Assay used: immunoSEQ multiplex PCR; TCRdb lists only in-frame clones, some missing. The V and J calls and clone size come from that table; D and trimming were worked out from the DNA. The sample carries 1.6 million or so clones, roughly 96% recorded once. The chain carries TRBV7-3 and TRBJ2-1; 10 bases match TRBD2. The material sequenced was naive CD4+ T cells sorted from blood. Noted subset: CD45RA+ positively selected. The receptor's source is a man younger than 40 in good health. CDR3 protein: CASSFSSGSTMQQFF. The CDR3 DNA sequence: TGTGCCAGCAGCTTCTCTAGCGGGAGTACAATGCAGCAGTTCTTC.